The 14 T cell receptor beta chains presented below share a single source sample, sequenced in a study of cytomegalovirus exposure and HLA in healthy donors (TCRdb year 2017). The method was the immunoSEQ multiplex PCR assay. For the multiplex PCR, a mixture combining 60 forward primers for TCR Vbeta segments and 13 reverse primers for TCR Jbeta segments was used. TCRdb carries this immuneACCESS record with in-frame sequences only. Its versions omit some clonotypes, under half of them owing to an unresolved V gene in the studies checked, with the rest unexplained. Within this sample are roughly 160,000 clones, with 70% to 80% of them counted one time only. Of the sample, about 2.2% falls within the top ten clones. The sequenced material came from PBMCs. The receptors derive from a man in his forties in good health and CMV-seronegative.

The V and J genes are TRBV6-5 and TRBJ2-7; 7 bases match TRBD2. Trimming at V came to 0 bases and at J to 7 bases, leaving 6 bases not matched to a gene. Germline V gene data show CDR1 as MNHEY and CDR2 as SVGAGI. This CDR3 contains 14 residues. The CDR3, as DNA: TGTGCCAGCAGTTACTCGCGGGAGTCGAGGGAGCAGTACTTC. It translates to CASSYSRESREQYF.

The chain joins TRBV5-6 to TRBJ2-7; weak D call: TRBD1 (7 bases). V shed 4 bases and J shed 6 bases, with 26 bases lying between them. Germline assignment: CDR1 SGHDT and CDR2 YYEEEE. The CDR3 runs 17 residues. CDR3 nucleotide sequence: TGTGCCAGCAGCCCCCGATGGGCAGGGGGGTCGAACGGCGAGCAGTACTTC. This codes for CASSPRWAGGSNGEQYF.

DNA of the CDR3: TGTGCCAGCAGCTTAGGCTCAGATTCACCCCTCCACTTT. This sequence encodes CASSLGSDSPLHF. V gene TRBV7-6 combines with J gene TRBJ1-6; D is uncertain. CDR3 length: 13 amino acids. Germline CDR1 and CDR2: SGHVS and FNYEAQ. V lost 1 base, J lost 8 bases, and 6 bases lay in between.

This clone has a single count. The CDR3 sequence: CASSSGSSNQPQHF. The CDR3 coding sequence is TGTGCCAGCAGTTCCGGGTCTTCGAATCAGCCCCAGCATTTT. The rearrangement links TRBV28 to TRBJ1-5; D unclear. CDR3 length: 14 amino acids. Per germline, CDR1 MDHEN and CDR2 SYDVKM. Trimming removed 4 bases from V and 4 bases from J, with 11 bases in between.

The rearrangement links TRBV27 to TRBJ2-1; 9 nucleotides line up with TRBD2. Germline V gives CDR1 MNHEY, CDR2 SMNVEV (reference sequence). Germline trimming cut 7 bases from V and 9 bases from J; bases unmatched to any gene: 10. The CDR3 is 14 amino acids. Here the CDR3 reads CASNGLAGFGEQFF. CDR3 coding DNA: TGTGCCAGCAATGGGCTAGCGGGATTTGGTGAGCAGTTCTTC.

The chain couples TRBV5-1 to TRBJ2-7; 12 bases align to TRBD2. This CDR3 is built from 15 residues. The trim removed 3 bases at V and 3 bases at J, leaving 4 bases unmatched. Per germline, CDR1 SGHRS and CDR2 YFSETQ. CDR3 nucleotide sequence: TGCGCCAGCAGCTCACTACTAGCGGGAGGCTACGAGCAGTACTTC. Translating it yields CASSSLLAGGYEQYF.

CDR3 nucleotides: TGTGCCAGCAGCTTAGATCCCGCAGGGGCCAACAATCAGCCCCAGCATTTT. Translated: CASSLDPAGANNQPQHF. V and J are TRBV7-2 and TRBJ1-5; D is perhaps TRBD1 (6 bases). Germline CDR1 SGHTA, CDR2 FQGNSA. The CDR3 loop spans 17 amino acids. V lost 1 base, J lost 3 bases, and 16 bases lay in between.

This chain joins TRBV19 and TRBJ2-7; 10 bases are a match to TRBD1. Germline CDR1 is LNHDA and CDR2 is SQIVND (reference sequence). This CDR3 comprises 16 residues. Trimming removed 2 bases from V and 2 bases from J; junction bases left unmatched: 6. CDR3: CASSINPGTGAYEQYF. The CDR3 bases are TGTGCCAGTAGTATAAACCCCGGGACAGGGGCCTACGAGCAGTACTTC.

This clone has only one observation. The chain joins TRBV28 to TRBJ2-1, with a possible D match to TRBD2 (6 bases). CDR3 size: 17 residues. Deletions cut 8 bases from V and 0 bases from J, with 20 bases between. CDR1 is MDHEN, CDR2 SYDVKM, per germline. The DNA for the CDR3 is TGTGCCAGCTCAGAGTGGAAGTTGACTAGCTCCTACAATGAGCAGTTCTTC. Its protein product is CASSEWKLTSSYNEQFF.

This sequence joins TRBV12-1 and TRBJ2-3; the tabulated D call, TRBD2, remains unverified against the DNA. TRBV12-1 is a pseudogene. The length of the CDR3 is 15 residues. CDR3 sequence (DNA): TGTGCCAGCAGCCCCCGGCGAGAGGGCACAGATACGCAGTATTTT. This codes for CASSPRREGTDTQYF.

The genes are TRBV28 and TRBJ1-2; TRBD1 is a possible D gene (6 bases). The CDR3 has 13 amino acids. The V gene's germline CDR1 is MDHEN and CDR2 SYDVKM. V was pared by 6 bases and J by 5 bases, with 13 bases between. The CDR3 spells CASSPTGFYGYTF. Written as DNA, the CDR3 is TGTGCCAGCAGCCCCACAGGGTTTTATGGCTACACCTTC.

About this clone itself: At one boundary the junction diverges from the germline segment, which might be a read error. Other DNA sequences within the sample encode an identical CDR3. The chain couples TRBV19 to TRBJ1-5; D may be TRBD1 (6 bases). The germline CDR1 and CDR2 sequences are LNHDA and SQIVND (reference sequence). The length of the CDR3 is 14 residues. The CDR3 here is CASSTGRWDQPQHF. CDR3 bases: TGTGCCAGCAGTACAGGGAGGTGGGACCAGCCCCAGCATTTT.

This clone has a single count. The V and J genes are TRBV4-2 and TRBJ2-7, with 7 bases that match TRBD1. Germline lookup yields CDR1 LGHNA and CDR2 YNFKEQ. Trimming at V came to 3 bases and at J to 2 bases, leaving 7 bases not matched to a gene. The CDR3 extends over 15 amino acids. CDR3: CASSHGQENPYEQYF. CDR3 nucleotide sequence: TGTGCCAGCAGCCACGGACAGGAGAATCCCTACGAGCAGTACTTC.

The CDR3 spells CASSSGGQETQYF. CDR3 DNA: TGTGCCAGCAGCTCAGGGGGACAAGAGACCCAGTACTTC. V and J are TRBV7-9 and TRBJ2-5; 7 bases match TRBD1. Germline CDR1 SEHNR, CDR2 FQNEAQ (reference sequence). J lost 2 bases, V lost 4 bases, and 1 base had no gene match. The CDR3 sequence is 13 residues long.